The rows below give T cell receptor beta chains drawn from one sample of a study of blood T cells in healthy people across ages. TCRdb reanalysed the 5' RACE reads using MiXCR and keeps one entry per CDR3 protein. This table has over 1,500,000 distinct CDR3 sequences, around 42% appearing once. Sequenced material: blood. The receptors shown here come from a human donor in good health. The conserved cysteine and the conserved F or W are not part of the CDR3 here. The D gene is left open where the match is weak.

.	TRBV15	TRBJ2-3	ATSTTRTLTDTQY
TRBD2	TRBV10-3	.	AISVLAGVSEQY
TRBD1	TRBV5-1	TRBJ2-5	ASSPGDRGETQY
.	TRBV7-2	TRBJ2-1	ASSLAPGPPGSYNEQF
.	TRBV20-1	TRBJ1-5	SARFSPNQPQH
.	TRBV28	TRBJ2-3	ASTLSRWGGEDTDTQY
.	TRBV7-2	TRBJ1-1	ASSLEGGGPLEAF
.	TRBV4-1	TRBJ2-3	ASSQAGQPDTQY
TRBD1	TRBV9	TRBJ1-1	ASSTGQGQNTEAF
.	TRBV5-1	TRBJ2-5	ASSHPGRGETQY
TRBD2	TRBV20-1	TRBJ2-1	SASLSSGGSREQF
.	TRBV5-1	TRBJ1-2	ASRGNTLNYGYT
TRBD1	TRBV4-1	TRBJ2-7	ASSQIGTDRGVEQY
.	TRBV7-2	TRBJ1-2	ASSRMRWDGYT
.	TRBV29-1	TRBJ1-1	SVYGGMRRDTEAF
.	TRBV20-1	TRBJ2-4	SARRDSDKNIQY